A selection of T cell receptor beta chains follows, all from one sample in a study of blood T cell repertoires in COVID-19. Sequencing used immunoSEQ multiplex PCR; TCRdb keeps in-frame clones, though not all of them. The sample yields about 73,000 clones, 70% to 85% seen once. The sample was peripheral blood. The receptors shown here come from a woman aged 55-75 years with acute or convalescent COVID-19. CDR3s include the opening cysteine and the closing phenylalanine or tryptophan. The order of the fields is clone size, V gene, J gene, D gene, CDR3 protein, CDR3 DNA. The D gene is left open where the match is weak. Part of the rows lack a size; the others show once, few, many or a class for expanded clones.

clone_size: .; v_call: TRBV19; j_call: TRBJ1-5; d_call: .; cdr3_aa: CASSNQPGGQPQHF; cdr3_nt: TGTGCCAGTAGTAATCAGCCGGGGGGTCAGCCCCAGCATTTT
clone_size: .; v_call: TRBV19; j_call: TRBJ1-2; d_call: TRBD1; cdr3_aa: CASSRRSMIRQGSYGYTF; cdr3_nt: TGTGCCAGTAGTAGGAGATCCATGATTCGACAGGGGAGTTATGGCTACACCTTC
clone_size: few; v_call: TRBV2; j_call: TRBJ1-5; d_call: TRBD1; cdr3_aa: CASSARQGGNQPQHF; cdr3_nt: TGTGCCAGCAGTGCCAGACAGGGAGGCAATCAGCCCCAGCATTTT
clone_size: once; v_call: TRBV5-1; j_call: TRBJ2-7; d_call: TRBD1; cdr3_aa: CASSWGDRASYEQYF; cdr3_nt: TGCGCCAGCAGCTGGGGGGACAGGGCTTCCTACGAGCAGTACTTC
clone_size: few; v_call: TRBV12-3/TRBV12-4; j_call: TRBJ2-3; d_call: .; cdr3_aa: CASSLARGDTQYF; cdr3_nt: TGTGCCAGCAGTTTAGCAAGGGGGGATACGCAGTATTTT
clone_size: few; v_call: TRBV21-1; j_call: TRBJ1-5; d_call: .; cdr3_aa: CASSNPPSAALRNQPQHF; cdr3_nt: TGTGCCAGCAGCAACCCTCCTTCGGCGGCACTTCGCAATCAGCCCCAGCATTTT
clone_size: .; v_call: TRBV7-2; j_call: TRBJ2-3; d_call: TRBD2; cdr3_aa: CASRPGLASDTQYF; cdr3_nt: TGTGCCAGCAGGCCGGGACTAGCCTCAGATACGCAGTATTTT
clone_size: few; v_call: TRBV9; j_call: TRBJ1-2; d_call: .; cdr3_aa: CASSVIPTANYGYTF; cdr3_nt: TGTGCCAGCAGCGTTATCCCTACAGCAAACTATGGCTACACCTTC
clone_size: .; v_call: TRBV3-1/TRBV3-2; j_call: TRBJ2-7; d_call: .; cdr3_aa: CASSQKLEMTYEQYF; cdr3_nt: TGTGCCAGCAGCCAAAAGCTAGAGATGACCTACGAGCAGTACTTC
clone_size: .; v_call: TRBV5-1; j_call: TRBJ2-7; d_call: TRBD2; cdr3_aa: CASSLGRLAGGNEQYF; cdr3_nt: TGCGCCAGCAGCTTGGGACGTCTAGCGGGAGGCAACGAGCAGTACTTC
clone_size: .; v_call: TRBV30; j_call: TRBJ1-5; d_call: .; cdr3_aa: CAWSSIANQPQHF; cdr3_nt: TGTGCCTGGTCTTCTATAGCCAATCAGCCCCAGCATTTT
clone_size: .; v_call: TRBV27; j_call: TRBJ2-3; d_call: .; cdr3_aa: CASSAPGTDTQYF; cdr3_nt: TGTGCCAGCAGTGCCCCAGGCACAGATACGCAGTATTTT
clone_size: .; v_call: TRBV5-5; j_call: TRBJ1-2; d_call: .; cdr3_aa: CASSLAGLEEGYTF; cdr3_nt: TGTGCCAGCAGCTTGGCAGGGCTAGAAGAGGGCTACACCTTC
clone_size: few; v_call: TRBV2; j_call: TRBJ1-1; d_call: TRBD1; cdr3_aa: CASMTGMNTEAFF; cdr3_nt: TGTGCCAGCATGACAGGGATGAACACTGAAGCTTTCTTT
clone_size: .; v_call: TRBV3-1/TRBV3-2; j_call: TRBJ1-4; d_call: .; cdr3_aa: CASSHRTGGYLFF; cdr3_nt: TGTGCCAGCAGCCATAGAACTGGGGGCTACCTGTTTTTT
clone_size: .; v_call: TRBV7-9; j_call: TRBJ1-4; d_call: .; cdr3_aa: CASSFSTRGYPRLFF; cdr3_nt: TGTGCCAGCAGCTTCTCAACCCGAGGGTACCCTAGGTTATTTTTT
clone_size: .; v_call: TRBV10-1; j_call: TRBJ1-1; d_call: TRBD1; cdr3_aa: CASSQGQGSTEAFF; cdr3_nt: TGCGCCAGCAGCCAGGGACAGGGAAGTACTGAAGCTTTCTTT
clone_size: .; v_call: TRBV27; j_call: TRBJ1-3; d_call: .; cdr3_aa: CASSPHRGYSGNTIYF; cdr3_nt: TGTGCCAGCAGTCCCCACCGGGGGTACTCTGGAAACACCATATATTTT
clone_size: .; v_call: TRBV3-1/TRBV3-2; j_call: TRBJ1-1; d_call: .; cdr3_aa: CASSQGTGTEAFF; cdr3_nt: TGTGCCAGCAGCCAAGGTACGGGCACTGAAGCTTTCTTT
clone_size: .; v_call: TRBV28; j_call: TRBJ1-2; d_call: TRBD1; cdr3_aa: CASTRDSLQSGGYTF; cdr3_nt: TGTGCCAGCACCCGGGACAGCCTTCAATCGGGGGGCTACACCTTC
clone_size: .; v_call: TRBV7-6; j_call: TRBJ2-7; d_call: .; cdr3_aa: CASSLEGDRNYEQYF; cdr3_nt: TGTGCCAGCAGCTTAGAGGGGGACCGAAACTACGAGCAGTACTTC
clone_size: .; v_call: TRBV6-5; j_call: TRBJ1-3; d_call: .; cdr3_aa: CASLLGDSGNTIYF; cdr3_nt: TGTGCCAGCTTATTAGGGGACTCTGGAAACACCATATATTTT
clone_size: few; v_call: TRBV3-1/TRBV3-2; j_call: TRBJ1-1; d_call: .; cdr3_aa: CASSLLRGDFTEAFF; cdr3_nt: TGTGCCAGCAGCCTTCTCCGGGGAGATTTCACTGAAGCTTTCTTT
clone_size: .; v_call: TRBV24-1; j_call: TRBJ1-5; d_call: .; cdr3_aa: CATSDQGNWQPQHF; cdr3_nt: TGTGCCACCAGTGACCAGGGGAATTGGCAGCCCCAGCATTTT
clone_size: .; v_call: TRBV5-6; j_call: TRBJ1-1; d_call: TRBD1; cdr3_aa: CASQLTGIGTEAFF; cdr3_nt: TGTGCCAGTCAACTGACAGGGATCGGCACTGAAGCTTTCTTT
clone_size: .; v_call: TRBV5-1; j_call: TRBJ2-5; d_call: .; cdr3_aa: CASSRGRGETQYF; cdr3_nt: TGCGCCAGCAGCCGAGGCCGGGGGGAGACCCAGTACTTC